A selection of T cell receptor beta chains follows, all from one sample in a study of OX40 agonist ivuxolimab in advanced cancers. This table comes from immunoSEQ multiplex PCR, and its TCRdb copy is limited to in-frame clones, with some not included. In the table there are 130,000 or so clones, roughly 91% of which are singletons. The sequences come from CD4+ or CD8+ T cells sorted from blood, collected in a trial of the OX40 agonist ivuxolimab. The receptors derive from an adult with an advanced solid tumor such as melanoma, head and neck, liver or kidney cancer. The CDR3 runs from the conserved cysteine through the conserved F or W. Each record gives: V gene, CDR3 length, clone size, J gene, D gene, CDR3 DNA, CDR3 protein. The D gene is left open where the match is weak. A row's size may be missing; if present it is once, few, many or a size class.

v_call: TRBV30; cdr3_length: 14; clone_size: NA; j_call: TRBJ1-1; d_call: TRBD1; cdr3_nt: TGTGCCTGGAGTGTGGGACAGGCGAACACTGAAGCTTTCTTT; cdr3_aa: CAWSVGQANTEAFF
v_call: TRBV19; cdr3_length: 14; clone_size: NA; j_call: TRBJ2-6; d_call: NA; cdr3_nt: TGTGCCAGTAGTATGTCCTCTGGGGCCAACGTCCTGACTTTC; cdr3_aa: CASSMSSGANVLTF
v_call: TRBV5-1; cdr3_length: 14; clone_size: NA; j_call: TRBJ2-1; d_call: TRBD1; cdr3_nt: TGCGCCAGCAGCTCCGGGACAGGGGTTTGGGAGCAGTTCTTC; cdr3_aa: CASSSGTGVWEQFF
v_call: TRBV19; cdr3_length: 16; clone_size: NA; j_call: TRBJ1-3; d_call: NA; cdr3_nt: TGTGCCAGTAGTATAAACCCGACGGTCTCTGGAAACACCATATATTTT; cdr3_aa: CASSINPTVSGNTIYF
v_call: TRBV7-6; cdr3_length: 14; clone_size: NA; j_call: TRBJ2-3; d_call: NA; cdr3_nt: TGTGCCAGCAAGGGCGGACTGCCCACAGATACGCAGTATTTT; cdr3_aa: CASKGGLPTDTQYF
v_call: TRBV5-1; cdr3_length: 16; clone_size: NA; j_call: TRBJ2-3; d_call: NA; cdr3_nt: TGCGCCAGCAGCCCACAAGGGGGAGGGGGCACAGATACGCAGTATTTT; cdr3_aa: CASSPQGGGGTDTQYF
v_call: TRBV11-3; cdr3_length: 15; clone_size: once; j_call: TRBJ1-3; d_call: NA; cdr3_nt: TGTGCCAGCAGCTATCAGACATTCACTGGAAACACCATATATTTT; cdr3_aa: CASSYQTFTGNTIYF
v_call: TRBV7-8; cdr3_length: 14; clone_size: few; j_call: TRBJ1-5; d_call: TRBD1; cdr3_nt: TGTGCCAGCAGCGCGGACAGGAACAATCAGCCCCAGCATTTT; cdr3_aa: CASSADRNNQPQHF
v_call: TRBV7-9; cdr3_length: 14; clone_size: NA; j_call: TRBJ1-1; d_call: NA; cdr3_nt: TGTGCCAGCAGCTTGAGTCAAGGATACGGTGAAGCTTTCTTT; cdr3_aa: CASSLSQGYGEAFF
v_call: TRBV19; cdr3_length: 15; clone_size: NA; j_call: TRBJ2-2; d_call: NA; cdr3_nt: TGTGCCAGTAGGGCATTTCATCAGGTTGCCGGGGAGCTGTTTTTT; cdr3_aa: CASRAFHQVAGELFF
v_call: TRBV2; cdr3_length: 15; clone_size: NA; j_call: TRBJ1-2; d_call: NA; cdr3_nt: TGTGCCAGCACCCTGGATGGGGGAGTGAGCGGTGGCTACACCTTC; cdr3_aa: CASTLDGGVSGGYTF
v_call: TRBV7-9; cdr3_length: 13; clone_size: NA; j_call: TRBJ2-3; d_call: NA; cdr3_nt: TGTGCCAGCAGCCAGGCCGGGACGAGTACGCAGTATTTT; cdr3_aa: CASSQAGTSTQYF
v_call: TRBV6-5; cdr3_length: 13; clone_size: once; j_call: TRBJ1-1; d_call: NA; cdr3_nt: TGTGCCAGCAAAGGGCAGGGGAGCACTGAAGCTTTCTTT; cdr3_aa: CASKGQGSTEAFF
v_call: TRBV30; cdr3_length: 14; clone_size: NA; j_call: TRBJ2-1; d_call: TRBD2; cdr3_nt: TGTGCCCTCAGGCCTAGCGGGAGTTATAATGAGCAGTTCTTC; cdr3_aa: CALRPSGSYNEQFF
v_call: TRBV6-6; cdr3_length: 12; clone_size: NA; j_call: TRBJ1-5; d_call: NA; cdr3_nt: TGTGCCAGTTCAAACAATGTAGGACTCCAGCATTTT; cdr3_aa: CASSNNVGLQHF
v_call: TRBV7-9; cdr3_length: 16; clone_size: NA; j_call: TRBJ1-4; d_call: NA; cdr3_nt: TGTGCCAGCAGCTTAGCGGTGGGGGGCCCTAATGAAAAACTGTTTTTT; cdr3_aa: CASSLAVGGPNEKLFF
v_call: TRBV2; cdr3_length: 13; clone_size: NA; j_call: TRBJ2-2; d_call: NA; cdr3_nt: TGTGCCAGCAGGGGACAAAACACCGGGGAGCTGTTTTTT; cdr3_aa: CASRGQNTGELFF
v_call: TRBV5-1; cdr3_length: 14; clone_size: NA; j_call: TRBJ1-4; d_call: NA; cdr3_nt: TGCGCCAGCAGCCGCCTCTTTTTCCGGGAAAAACTGTTTTTT; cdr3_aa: CASSRLFFREKLFF
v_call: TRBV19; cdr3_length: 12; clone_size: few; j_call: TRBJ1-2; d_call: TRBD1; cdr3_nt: TGTGCCAGTACGGACAGGGACCTTGGCTACACCTTC; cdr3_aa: CASTDRDLGYTF
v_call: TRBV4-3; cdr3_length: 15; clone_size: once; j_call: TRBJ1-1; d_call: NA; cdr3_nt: TGCGCCAGCAGCCAAGATCCGGGGGCCCACACTGAAGCTTTCTTT; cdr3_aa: CASSQDPGAHTEAFF
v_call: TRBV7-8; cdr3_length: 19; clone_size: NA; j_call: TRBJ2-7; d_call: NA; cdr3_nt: TGTGCCAGCAGCTTAGACCAGGGCCCGGTGCCAGGCGCCCTCAGCGAGCAGTACTTC; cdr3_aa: CASSLDQGPVPGALSEQYF
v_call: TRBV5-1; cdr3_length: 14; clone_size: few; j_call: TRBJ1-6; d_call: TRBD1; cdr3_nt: TGCGCCAGCAGCTTGGGACAGGGACGTTCACCCCTCCACTTT; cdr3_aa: CASSLGQGRSPLHF
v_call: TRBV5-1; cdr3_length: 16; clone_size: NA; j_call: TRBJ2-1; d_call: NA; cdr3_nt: TGCGCCAGCAGCTTTACCCCCATGGGCATCGACAATGAGCAGTTCTTC; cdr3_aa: CASSFTPMGIDNEQFF
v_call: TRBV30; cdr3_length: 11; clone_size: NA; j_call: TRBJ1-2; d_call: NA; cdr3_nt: TGTGCCTGGAGTACCAGCTATGGCTACACCTTC; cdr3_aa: CAWSTSYGYTF
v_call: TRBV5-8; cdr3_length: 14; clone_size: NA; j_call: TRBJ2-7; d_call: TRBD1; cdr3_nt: TGTGCCAGCACCAGAGGACAGGGCCCCAACGAGCAGTACTTC; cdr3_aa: CASTRGQGPNEQYF
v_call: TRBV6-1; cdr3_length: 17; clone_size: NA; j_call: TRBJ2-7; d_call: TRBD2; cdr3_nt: TGTGCCATCAGTGAGTCGCCTAGCGGGGGGGCCTCCTACGAGCAGTACTTC; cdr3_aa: CAISESPSGGASYEQYF